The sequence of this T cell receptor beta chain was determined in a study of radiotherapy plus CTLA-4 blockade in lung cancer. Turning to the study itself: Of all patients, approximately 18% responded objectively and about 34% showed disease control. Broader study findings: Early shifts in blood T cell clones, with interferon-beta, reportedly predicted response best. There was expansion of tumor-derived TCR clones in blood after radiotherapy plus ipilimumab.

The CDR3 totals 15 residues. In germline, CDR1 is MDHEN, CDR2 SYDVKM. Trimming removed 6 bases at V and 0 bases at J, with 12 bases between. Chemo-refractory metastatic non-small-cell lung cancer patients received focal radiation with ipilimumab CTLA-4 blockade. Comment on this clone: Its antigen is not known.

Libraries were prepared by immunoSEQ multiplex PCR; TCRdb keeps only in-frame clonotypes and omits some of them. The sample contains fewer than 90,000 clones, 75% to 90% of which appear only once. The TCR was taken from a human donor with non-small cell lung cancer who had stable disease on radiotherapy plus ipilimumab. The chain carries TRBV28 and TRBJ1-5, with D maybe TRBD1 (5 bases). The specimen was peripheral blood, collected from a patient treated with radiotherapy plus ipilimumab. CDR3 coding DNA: TGTGCCAGCAGAGACCCGGGACCTAGCAATCAGCCCCAGCATTTT. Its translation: CASRDPGPSNQPQHF. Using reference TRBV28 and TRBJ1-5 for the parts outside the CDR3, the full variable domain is DVKVTQSSRYLVKRTGEKVFLECVQDMDHENMFWYRQDPGLGLRLIYFSYDVKMKEKGDIPEGYSVSREKKERFSLILESASTNQTSMYLCASRDPGPSNQPQHFGDGTRLSIL.